The clone carrying this TCR beta chain was counted between two and nine times. What it recognizes is unknown. Germline and genes here are mouse. Coverage ceases 1 residue before the CDR3 finishes, and the germline J gene fills in the end. Time point given: mouse harvest day 7 after allogeneic transplant. The graft held 10^6 splenic CD5+ T cells and 10^7 T-cell-depleted bone marrow cells. Clones were read by immunoSEQ multiplex PCR, and TCRdb kept only the in-frame ones, dropping some. The sample has roughly 9,000 clones, around 48% seen once. The data stem from a study of tissue T cells after allogeneic stem cell transplantation. Study observations and caveats: Within patients, tissue anatomy strongly shaped TCR repertoire composition. Tissue-detected TCR repertoire was only partly captured by blood and spleen T cells.

The CDR3 contains 16 residues. Trimming took 3 bases from V and 0 from J, leaving 9 bases between them. CDR1 NSQYPW and CDR2 LRSPGD come from the germline V gene (reference sequence). The sequenced sample consisted of gut tissue. The chain recombines TRBV1 with TRBJ1-6, with D possibly TRBD1 on 5 matching bases. TRBJ1-6 falls under the ORF class, with uncertain function. The receptor was derived from a female BALB/c mouse given C57BL/6 T cells with graft-versus-host disease after an allogeneic hematopoietic cell transplant. The CDR3 region is CTCSADISSYNSPLYF. Incomplete CDR3 DNA: TGCACCTGCAGTGCGGACATCTCTTCCTATAATTCGCCCCTCTAC.